The 27 T cell receptor beta chains below come from one sample, sequenced in a study of human T cells and chemical hapten exposure. In TCRdb, the RACE reads were re-called with MiXCR into one record per CDR3 protein. The table lists about 120,000 distinct CDR3 sequences, around 15% of them singletons, with around 0.99% in the top ten. Time point defined: patch test 1, 2 weeks after DPC sensitization. Treatment meaning: therapeutic diphenylcyclopropenone sensitization with weekly scalp DPC. This specimen was whole blood, taken in connection with sensitization to the hapten diphenylcyclopropenone (DPC). The source of these receptors is a man between 18 and 35 years old with alopecia areata. Some clones in this sample may be carry-over from other donors' samples.

The chain carries TRBV20-1 and TRBJ2-7, with 8 bases lining up with TRBD1. CDR3 length equals 14 residues. J lost 3 bases, V lost 5 bases, and 9 bases had no gene match. CDR1 is DFQATT, CDR2 SNEGSKA, per germline (reference sequence). CDR3 coding DNA: TGCAGTGCTTGGTCAGGGGGCTTTGGCTACGAGCAGTACTTC. It is translated as CSAWSGGFGYEQYF.

This chain links TRBV7-2 with TRBJ2-5; perhaps D is TRBD1 or TRBD2 (5 bases each). CDR1 is SGHTA and CDR2 is FQGNSA in the germline V gene. Trimming took off 5 bases at V and 5 bases at J, with 15 bases between the two ends. This CDR3 has 14 residues. CDR3 amino acids: CASSKTRAGETQYF. CDR3 bases: TGTGCCAGCAGCAAAACTAGGGCAGGGGAGACCCAGTACTTC.

For the CDR3, the DNA is TGTGCCAGCAGCCCCAGACGGCCTAGCGGGGGGGCAGGGGAGCAGTTCTTC. It encodes CASSPRRPSGGAGEQFF. V gene TRBV7-2 combines with J gene TRBJ2-1; 12 bases agree with TRBD2. The CDR3 totals 17 residues. Germline V gene data show CDR1 as SGHTA and CDR2 as FQGNSA. Trimming at V came to 5 bases and at J to 10 bases, leaving 15 bases not matched to a gene.

This sequence joins TRBV5-1 and TRBJ2-3; D gene unclear. Germline CDR1 reads SGHRS; CDR2 reads YFSETQ. The V end lost 2 bases, the J end lost 2 bases, and 12 bases lay between the germline ends. The CDR3 runs to 15 residues. CDR3 nucleotide sequence: TGCGCCAGCAGCTTCTTTCCTGGATCCACAGATACGCAGTATTTT. It yields the protein CASSFFPGSTDTQYF.

The rearrangement joins TRBV7-2 to TRBJ2-2; D may correspond to TRBD1 or TRBD2 (6 bases each). Trimming took off 10 bases at V and 4 bases at J, with 19 bases between the two ends. The CDR3 covers 15 residues. CDR1 SGHTA and CDR2 FQGNSA come from the germline V gene. The chain's CDR3 is CATLRGLVGTGELFF. The CDR3 DNA reads TGTGCCACCCTACGGGGGCTCGTGGGCACCGGGGAGCTGTTTTTT.

V gene TRBV6-6 combines with J gene TRBJ2-7; possible D gene TRBD1, 6 bases. The germline V gene encodes CDR1 MNHNY and CDR2 SVGAGI (reference sequence). Trimming removed 4 bases at V and 5 bases at J, with 15 bases between. The CDR3 spans 14 residues. The CDR3 DNA reads as TGTGCCAGCAGTTTCCGACAGGAGAGAGACGAGCAGTACGTC. It yields the protein CASSFRQERDEQYV.

In its sample, this clonotype was seen a few times. V and J are TRBV4-1 and TRBJ1-5; D might be TRBD1 (5 bases). Per the germline V gene, CDR1 is MGHRA and CDR2 is YSYEKL. The CDR3 consists of 15 residues. With 4 bases removed from V and 1 base from J, the gap between germline ends came to 11 bases. In nucleotides, the CDR3 is TGCGCCAGCAGCCCATATTCAGGGAGCAATCAGCCCCAGCATTTT. The encoded protein is CASSPYSGSNQPQHF.

This clonotype was detected a few times. The V and J genes are TRBV11-2 and TRBJ2-2; D possibly uses TRBD1 or TRBD2 (5 bases each). The V end was cut by 2 bases, the J end by 5 bases, with 9 bases between. The CDR3 is made up of 14 amino acids. Germline loops: CDR1 SGHAT, CDR2 FQNNGV. The CDR3 nucleotides are TGTGCCAGCAGCTTACCGGGGCGGACCGGGGAGCTGTTTTTT. Residues: CASSLPGRTGELFF.

The rearrangement uses TRBV11-2 and TRBJ2-3; 7 nucleotides line up with TRBD1. Germline CDR1 reads SGHAT; CDR2 reads FQNNGV. The CDR3 length is 15 residues. The trim removed 1 base at V and 5 bases at J, leaving 6 bases unmatched. The CDR3 bases are TGTGCCAGCAGCTTAGGACAGGGAGAGGTAGATACGCAGTATTTT. It translates to CASSLGQGEVDTQYF.

The table lists this clonotype with a few counts. The J gene is TRBJ2-2, the V gene TRBV11-3; 8 positions match TRBD2. CDR1 SGHNT and CDR2 YENEEA come from the germline V gene. Trimming cost V 6 bases and J 5 bases; bases outside gene matches: 11. This CDR3 has 16 residues. The CDR3 here is CASSSGTSILTGELFF. The CDR3 region has the DNA TGTGCCAGCAGTTCTGGGACTAGTATTCTGACCGGGGAGCTGTTTTTT.

This rearrangement joins TRBV21-1 to TRBJ1-5. TRBV21-1 is described as a pseudogene. The CDR3 contains 15 residues. In nucleotides, the CDR3 is TGTGCCAGCAGCATTGATCATGCGACCAATCAGCCCCAGCATTTT. Its protein is CASSIDHATNQPQHF.

The CDR3, as DNA: TGCGCCAGCAGCTTGGTAGCGGGGAGGAACACCGGGGAGCTGTTTTTT. Protein sequence: CASSLVAGRNTGELFF. The chain employs TRBV5-1 and TRBJ2-2, with 8 bases fitting TRBD2. The CDR3 is 16 residues long. V dropped 0 bases and J dropped 1; count of bases not matched to a gene: 2. CDR1 and CDR2 (germline): SGHRS, YFSETQ. Supplemented by reference TRBV5-1 and TRBJ2-2, the full variable domain reads KAGVTQTPRYLIKTRGQQVTLSCSPISGHRSVSWYQQTPGQGLQFLFEYFSETQRNKGNFPGRFSGRQFSNSRSEMNVSTLELGDSALYLCASSLVAGRNTGELFFGEGSRLTVL.

The J gene is TRBJ2-7, the V gene TRBV4-3; no definite D call. The CDR3 covers 16 residues. Germline loops: CDR1 LGHNA, CDR2 YSLEER. Trimming stripped 0 bases from V and 2 bases from J, with 14 bases between. CDR3 sequence reads: CASSQDSSGVPYEQYF. Written as DNA, the CDR3 is TGCGCCAGCAGCCAAGACTCGAGTGGGGTCCCCTACGAGCAGTACTTC.

This clonotype was seen a handful of times. The V gene is TRBV6-5, the J gene TRBJ1-6, with D unclear. This CDR3 comprises 17 residues. CDR1 MNHEY and CDR2 SVGAGI come from the germline V gene. V was cut by 2 bases and J by 8 bases, with 19 bases left in between. This chain's CDR3 is CASSYNSRGQVDSPLHF. CDR3 nucleotide sequence: TGTGCCAGCAGTTACAATTCCCGAGGGCAGGTTGATTCACCCCTCCACTTT.

In this sample, this clonotype turned up a few times. The CDR3 DNA follows: TGTGCCAGCAGCCAATACGGGACGCAAGAGATCTATGGCTACACCTTC. Translated, it gives CASSQYGTQEIYGYTF. This chain uses TRBV3-1 with TRBJ1-2; possibly TRBD1 for D (5 bases). The V end was cut by 2 bases, the J end by 4 bases, with 17 bases between. The CDR3 has 16 residues. Per germline, CDR1 LGHDT and CDR2 YNNKEL (reference sequence).

This clonotype was seen a few times. This chain joins TRBV3-1 and TRBJ1-1; perhaps TRBD1 as D (5 bases). CDR3 length equals 14 residues. V lost 1 base and J 5 bases, leaving 11 bases between the germline ends. From germline, CDR1 is LGHDT and CDR2 YNNKEL (reference sequence). The CDR3 DNA reads TGTGCCAGCAGCCAAGGGGGGATAAATACTGAAGCTTTCTTT. Translating gives CASSQGGINTEAFF.

The gene calls are TRBV10-1 and TRBJ2-4; possible D gene TRBD1, 6 bases. The germline V and J ends were trimmed by 10 bases and 8 bases, with 18 bases remaining between them. The CDR3 loop spans 13 amino acids. Germline values: CDR1 WNHNN, CDR2 SYGVQD (reference sequence). CDR3 amino acids: CATSSTGTDIQYF. The CDR3, as DNA: TGCGCCACCTCCTCGACAGGCACGGACATTCAGTACTTC.

This chain joins TRBV4-3 and TRBJ2-7; a weak D match, TRBD1 (5 bases). V was pared by 1 base and J by 6 bases, with 19 bases between. This CDR3 spans 16 amino acids. Germline CDR1 is LGHNA and CDR2 is YSLEER. CDR3 bases: TGCGCCAGCAGCCAAGTAGGGCAGGGATGGATAGGCGAGCAGTACTTC. Its protein product is CASSQVGQGWIGEQYF.

The chain is built from TRBV20-1 and TRBJ1-2; 9 bases map to TRBD1. J gave up 8 bases and V 6 bases, and 13 bases lay outside the gene matches. The CDR3 loop spans 14 amino acids. Germline CDR1 and CDR2: DFQATT and SNEGSKA (reference sequence). The CDR3 nucleotides read TGCAGTGCACCCCGTCCGGGACAGGGAGGAGGCTACACCTTC. Translation: CSAPRPGQGGGYTF.

This clonotype was found a few times. This chain connects TRBV7-3 to TRBJ1-1; D remains unclear. Trimming left V 5 bases short and J 3 bases short, with 7 bases between. The CDR3 runs to 12 residues. CDR1 and CDR2 (germline): SGHTA, FQGTGA. CDR3 DNA: TGTGCCAGCAGCGGCAGCCACACTGAAGCTTTCTTT. Translating gives CASSGSHTEAFF.

This clonotype showed up just a few times. The chain combines TRBV6-2 or TRBV6-3 with TRBJ2-1; D call uncertain. This CDR3 is built from 13 residues. V lost 0 bases and J 6 bases, leaving 6 bases between the germline ends. CDR1 MNHEY and CDR2 SVGEGT come from the germline V gene. The CDR3 region is CASSYSETNEQFF. The CDR3 DNA reads as TGTGCCAGCAGTTACTCGGAGACCAATGAGCAGTTCTTC.

This clonotype was picked up a small number of times. CDR3 in DNA: TGTGCCAGCAGCGCACTGGGACAGCGCGGCGTGAACACTGAAGCTTTCTTT. Translated, it gives CASSALGQRGVNTEAFF. The chain combines TRBV21-1 with TRBJ1-1; the D segment call TRBD1 is taken from the table without a DNA check. TRBV21-1 is a pseudogene segment. CDR3 length: 17 residues.

The rearrangement uses TRBV4-1 and TRBJ2-1; D perhaps matches TRBD2 (6 bases). There are 13 residues in the CDR3. V was trimmed by 4 bases and J by 5 bases, leaving 9 bases between them. Germline values: CDR1 MGHRA, CDR2 YSYEKL. In DNA form, the CDR3 reads TGCGCCAGCAGCCTATTAGCGGACAATGAGCAGTTCTTC. Translation gives CASSLLADNEQFF.

This clonotype has a count of ten or more. V is TRBV20-1 and J is TRBJ2-3; D remains unclear. The CDR3 consists of 10 residues. Germline V gene data show CDR1 as DFQATT and CDR2 as SNEGSKA (reference sequence). Trimming cost V 2 bases and J 6 bases, with 3 bases left between them. For the CDR3, the DNA is TGCAGTGCTAGATTCGATACGCAGTATTTT. This codes for CSARFDTQYF.

CDR3 region: CASSLGDYEQYF. CDR3 nucleotides: TGTGCCAGCAGTTTGGGGGACTACGAGCAGTACTTC. The chain recombines TRBV6-5 with TRBJ2-7; D may correspond to TRBD1 or TRBD2 (5 bases each). Germline CDR1 reads MNHEY; CDR2 reads SVGAGI. The CDR3 is 12 amino acids. The germline V and J ends were trimmed by 4 bases and 3 bases, with 7 bases remaining between them.

The chain uses TRBV7-2 and TRBJ2-5, with 9 nucleotides matching TRBD1. The CDR3 totals 14 residues. Germline CDR1 SGHTA, CDR2 FQGNSA. V gave up 0 bases and J gave up 5 bases; unmatched junction bases: 1. CDR3 residues: CASSLAGQGETQYF. CDR3 DNA: TGTGCCAGCAGCTTAGCGGGACAGGGCGAGACCCAGTACTTC.

This clonotype has ten or more counts. The chain combines TRBV6-2 or TRBV6-3 with TRBJ2-7; D possibly matches TRBD1 or TRBD2 (6 bases each). This CDR3 region has 12 residues. Germline V gives CDR1 MNHEY, CDR2 SVGEGT. The ends were cut back, 2 bases at V and 6 bases at J, with 8 bases in the middle. The CDR3 sequence: CASSYPGAEQYF. The CDR3 coding sequence is TGTGCCAGCAGTTACCCGGGGGCCGAGCAGTACTTC.